The sequence of this TCR beta chain was determined in a study of CD4 and CD8 cells across lung adenocarcinoma regions. Localized lung adenocarcinoma, a non-small cell lung cancer, affected the donors. Germline V gene sequence: CDR1 SGHTA, CDR2 FQGNSA. The CDR3 sequence is 15 residues long. Each CDR3 protein is one row after TCRdb ran MiXCR on the PCR reads. This table holds roughly 11,000 distinct CDR3 sequences, approximately 49% found once. Concerning this clonotype: An end of the junction differs from the germline gene, which may be a read error.

The chain uses TRBV7-2 and TRBJ2-3, with D perhaps matching TRBD1 or TRBD2 (5 bases each). The TCR comes from a female donor with lung adenocarcinoma. The CD4 and CD8 labels of this study may be unreliable. Sequencing was carried out using CD8+ T cells from the center of a lung tumor. CDR3 protein: CATGLAGGDTDTQYF. The CDR3 coding sequence is TGTGCCACGGGGCTAGCAGGCGGCGACACAGATACCCAGTATTTC. The full variable domain, its missing parts supplied by reference TRBV7-2 and TRBJ2-3, is GAGVSQSPSNKVTEKGKDVELRCDPISGHTALYWYRQSLGQGLEFLIYFQGNSAPDKSGLPSDRFSAERTGGSVSTLTIQRTQQEDSAVYLCATGLAGGDTDTQYFGPGTRLTVL.